The 14 T cell receptor beta chains below come from one sample, sequenced in a study of blood T cell repertoires in COVID-19 (dated by TCRdb to 2020 to 2022). Receptors were amplified or captured by the immunoSEQ multiplex PCR assay. TCRdb limited this immuneACCESS table to in-frame rearrangements with V and J called. A share of clones is missing; checked studies link under half to unresolved V genes, and the rest is unexplained. The sample table shows roughly 92,000 clones, and around nine tenths are seen once. The ten largest account for 10% of the sample. What was sequenced was peripheral blood. Every receptor here comes from a man aged 50 to 59 with acute or convalescent COVID-19.

The rearrangement links TRBV7-3 to TRBJ1-1; the D gene is possibly TRBD1 (5 bases). Trimming took off 3 bases at V and 4 bases at J, with 12 bases between the two ends. CDR3 size: 14 residues. From germline, CDR1 is SGHTA and CDR2 FQGTGA. DNA for the CDR3: TGTGCCAGCAGCTTTGGGTGGCAGGGCACTGAAGCTTTCTTT. Translating it yields CASSFGWQGTEAFF.

The chain couples TRBV19 to TRBJ1-4, with 8 bases that match TRBD1. V trimming: 1 base; J trimming: 0 bases; junction bases outside the gene matches: 7. CDR3 size: 18 residues. Germline-derived CDR1 and CDR2 are LNHDA and SQIVND (reference sequence). The CDR3 bases are TGTGCCAGTAGTATAGGAGACAGGGGAGTTGCAACTAATGAAAAACTGTTTTTT. Translating it yields CASSIGDRGVATNEKLFF. The whole variable domain, filled in from reference TRBV19 and TRBJ1-4, reads DGGITQSPKYLFRKEGQNVTLSCEQNLNHDAMYWYRQDPGQGLRLIYYSQIVNDFQKGDIAEGYSVSREKKESFPLTVTSAQKNPTAFYLCASSIGDRGVATNEKLFFGSGTQLSVL.

The chain carries TRBV9 and TRBJ2-1, with TRBD2 identical over 7 bases. Germline-derived CDR1 and CDR2 are SGDLS and YYNGEE. With V trimmed by 3 bases and J by 4 bases, 13 bases remained unmatched. The CDR3 has 17 amino acids. The CDR3 bases are TGTGCCAGCAGCGCTTGGGCTATGGCGGGAGATTACAATGAGCAGTTCTTC. Residues: CASSAWAMAGDYNEQFF.

The chain couples TRBV5-1 to TRBJ2-2, with 7 bases aligning to TRBD2. After removal of 6 bases from V and 3 bases from J, the junction contained 5 bases not matched to a gene. The CDR3 runs to 14 residues. CDR1 and CDR2 (germline): SGHRS, YFSETQ. As DNA, the CDR3 is TGCGCCAGCACAGGCGGGAGAGACACCGGGGAGCTGTTTTTT. As protein: CASTGGRDTGELFF.

This clone was detected only a few times. This chain uses TRBV2 with TRBJ2-1; no clear D. Trimming shortened V by 5 bases and J by 3 bases, and 14 bases separated the two germline ends. The CDR3 runs 15 residues. Per germline, CDR1 SNHLY and CDR2 FYNNEI. CDR3 amino acids: CASSKERPDYNEQFF. As DNA, the CDR3 is TGTGCCAGCAGTAAGGAGCGCCCCGACTACAATGAGCAGTTCTTC.

V is TRBV3-1 (or the pseudogene TRBV3-2) and J is TRBJ2-7; weak D call: TRBD1 (6 bases). Trimming stripped 6 bases from V and 0 bases from J, with 12 bases between. From germline, CDR1 is LGHDT and CDR2 YNNKEL (reference sequence). The CDR3 totals 14 residues. The CDR3 nucleotides read TGTGCCAGCAGGCCCATGGACAGCTCCTACGAGCAGTACTTC. Amino acid sequence: CASRPMDSSYEQYF.

This chain uses TRBV19 with TRBJ2-1, with D perhaps matching TRBD2 (5 bases). V lost 1 base and J lost 5, with 12 bases in between. The CDR3 extends over 15 amino acids. Germline CDR1 reads LNHDA; CDR2 reads SQIVND (reference sequence). The CDR3 region is CASSIAAGRNNEQFF. CDR3 DNA sequence: TGTGCCAGTAGTATAGCGGCGGGCAGAAACAATGAGCAGTTCTTC.

The rearrangement joins TRBV2 to TRBJ1-1; 7 positions match TRBD1. The CDR3 spans 15 residues. Germline V gives CDR1 SNHLY, CDR2 FYNNEI. V was clipped by 6 bases and J by 3 bases; unmatched bases: 10. The CDR3 protein is CASSTGTELYTEAFF. The CDR3 region has the DNA TGTGCCAGCAGCACCGGGACAGAGTTGTACACTGAAGCTTTCTTT.

This clone was found once. This rearrangement joins TRBV4-1 to TRBJ1-3; D ambiguous. The CDR3 consists of 12 residues. Trimming shortened V by 3 bases and J by 8 bases, and 8 bases separated the two germline ends. In germline, CDR1 is MGHRA, CDR2 YSYEKL. CDR3 DNA: TGCGCCAGCAGCCAGCCCTTAGACACCATATATTTT. It is translated as CASSQPLDTIYF.

The genes are TRBV2 and TRBJ2-3; 9 bases align to TRBD2. Germline-derived CDR1 and CDR2 are SNHLY and FYNNEI. The CDR3 runs 18 residues. The junction had 13 bases not matched to a gene; V was cut back by 0 bases and J by 6 bases. The CDR3 nucleotides are TGTGCCAGCAGTGAAGCTTTTGGCGGCGGGGGGGGAAGGGATACGCAGTATTTT. Its protein product is CASSEAFGGGGGRDTQYF.

This chain links TRBV5-4 with TRBJ2-1; 7 bases map to TRBD2. The V segment lost 3 bases and the J segment 5 bases; nucleotides outside the gene matches: 5. Germline V gene sequence: CDR1 SGHNT, CDR2 YYREEE (reference sequence). The CDR3 has 14 residues. The CDR3 DNA reads TGTGCCAGCAGCTCCGGGACTATCAACAATGAGCAGTTCTTC. Its translation is CASSSGTINNEQFF.

V usage is TRBV5-4 and J usage is TRBJ2-3; tentative D call: TRBD1 (5 bases). This CDR3 spans 15 amino acids. Trimming cost V 4 bases and J 0 bases, with 12 bases left between them. Germline V gene sequence: CDR1 SGHNT, CDR2 YYREEE (reference sequence). Here the CDR3 reads CASSPSSGSTDTQYF. The CDR3 DNA follows: TGTGCCAGCAGCCCGAGCTCAGGGAGCACAGATACGCAGTATTTT.

This rearrangement joins TRBV19 to TRBJ2-5, with D perhaps matching TRBD1 (5 bases). V lost 4 bases, J lost 5 bases, and 5 bases lay in between. Germline CDR1 LNHDA, CDR2 SQIVND (reference sequence). The CDR3 runs 11 residues. The DNA for the CDR3 is TGTGCCAGTAGTAACAGGGAGACCCAGTACTTC. Its protein is CASSNRETQYF.

The chain uses TRBV7-9 and TRBJ1-5, with no clear D. V was clipped by 8 bases and J by 2 bases, with 13 bases between them. The length of the CDR3 is 14 residues. Germline values: CDR1 SEHNR, CDR2 FQNEAQ (reference sequence). The CDR3 here is CASGGANGNQPQHF. CDR3 nucleotide sequence: TGTGCCAGCGGAGGAGCAAACGGCAATCAGCCCCAGCATTTT.